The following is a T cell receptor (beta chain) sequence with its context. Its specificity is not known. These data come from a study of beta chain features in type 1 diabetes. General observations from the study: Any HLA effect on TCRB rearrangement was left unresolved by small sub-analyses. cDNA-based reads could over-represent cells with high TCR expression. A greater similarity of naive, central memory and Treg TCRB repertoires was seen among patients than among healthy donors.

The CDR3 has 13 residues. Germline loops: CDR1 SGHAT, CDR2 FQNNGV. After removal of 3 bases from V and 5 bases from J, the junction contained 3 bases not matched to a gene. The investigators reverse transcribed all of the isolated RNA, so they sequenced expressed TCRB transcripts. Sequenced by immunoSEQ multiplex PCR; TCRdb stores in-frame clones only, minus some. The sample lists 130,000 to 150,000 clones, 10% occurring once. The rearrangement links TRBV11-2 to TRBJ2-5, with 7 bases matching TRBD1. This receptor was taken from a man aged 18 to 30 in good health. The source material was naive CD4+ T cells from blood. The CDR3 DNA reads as TGTGCCAGCAGCTTTTCACAGGGGGAGACCCAGTACTTC. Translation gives CASSFSQGETQYF. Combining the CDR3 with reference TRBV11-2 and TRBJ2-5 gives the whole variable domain EAGVAQSPRYKIIEKRQSVAFWCNPISGHATLYWYQQILGQGPKLLIQFQNNGVVDDSQLPKDRFSAERLKGVDSTLKIQPAKLEDSAVYLCASSFSQGETQYFGPGTRLLVL.